One and the same sample provided the 24 T cell receptor beta chains below, sequenced in a study of CD8 T cells in ankylosing spondylitis. TCRdb re-called the 5' RACE reads with MiXCR, one entry per CDR3 protein. The table records 450,000 to 550,000 distinct CDR3 sequences, roughly 5% of them present only once. Their antigens are not known. Study conclusions and caveats: Roughly eight highly homologous variants made up a TCR beta motif that seemed to typify ankylosing spondylitis blood.

The sequencing sample was made of blood, either unsorted or a sorted T cell fraction (not recorded which). The receptors shown here come from a male donor with ankylosing spondylitis.

The V and J genes are TRBV7-9 and TRBJ2-3; TRBD1 agrees at 7 bases. CDR3 length: 15 residues. Germline V CDR1 and CDR2: SEHNR, FQNEAQ (reference sequence). After removal of 7 bases from V and 0 bases from J, the junction contained 7 bases not matched to a gene. CDR3 nucleotides: TGTGCCAGCAACCCAGGGGGTCCTAGCACAGATACGCAGTATTTT. Its protein product is CASNPGGPSTDTQYF. The full variable domain, its missing parts supplied by reference TRBV7-9 and TRBJ2-3, is DTGVSQNPRHKITKRGQNVTFRCDPISEHNRLYWYRQTLGQGPEFLTYFQNEAQLEKSRLLSDRFSAERPKGSFSTLEIQRTEQGDSAMYLCASNPGGPSTDTQYFGPGTRLTVL.

There are many counts of this clonotype. The chain links TRBV11-2 to TRBJ1-1; D call uncertain. Deletions cut 3 bases from V and 5 bases from J, with 16 bases between. Germline V lookup: CDR1 SGHAT, CDR2 FQNNGV. The CDR3 is 15 amino acids. The CDR3 region has the DNA TGTGCCAGCAGCTTCCCACGTAGGGATAGGACTGAAGCTTTCTTT. As protein: CASSFPRRDRTEAFF.

This clonotype showed up many times. The chain uses TRBV4-1 and TRBJ2-3, with 8 bases matching TRBD2. From germline, CDR1 is MGHRA and CDR2 YSYEKL. The CDR3 contains 17 residues. With 3 bases clipped from V and 0 bases from J, the junction kept 8 bases outside the gene matches. The CDR3 sequence is CASSQPALAASTDTQYF. The CDR3 nucleotides read TGCGCCAGCAGCCAGCCCGCACTAGCGGCTAGCACAGATACGCAGTATTTT.

This clonotype was seen many times. V is TRBV20-1 and J is TRBJ1-1; D possibly corresponds to TRBD1 (5 bases). Trimming took 5 bases from V and 0 from J, leaving 16 bases between them. Per germline, CDR1 DFQATT and CDR2 SNEGSKA (reference sequence). CDR3 length: 15 amino acids. DNA of the CDR3: TGCAGTGCTGGTCGTTTGGGACGGGTGAACACTGAAGCTTTCTTT. Translating it yields CSAGRLGRVNTEAFF.

This clonotype has ten or more counts. The rearrangement links TRBV21-1 to TRBJ2-7; the table's TRBD1 call for D was not verified on the DNA. TRBV21-1 is assigned pseudogene status. This CDR3 has 16 amino acids. CDR3 sequence reads: CASLGGGLGGSYEQYF. CDR3 nucleotides: TGTGCCTCCCTAGGAGGGGGGCTCGGAGGCTCCTACGAGCAGTACTTC.

This clonotype was recorded at least ten times. J is TRBJ1-2 and V is TRBV10-3; the match to TRBD1 covers 7 bases. The junction had 9 bases not matched to a gene; V was cut back by 4 bases and J by 4 bases. Germline V CDR1 and CDR2: ENHRY, SYGVKD. The CDR3 has 15 residues. CDR3 in amino acids: CAISVSGQDGYGYTF. The CDR3 DNA reads TGTGCCATCAGTGTCAGTGGACAGGACGGCTATGGCTACACCTTC.

This clonotype was found many times. The chain is built from TRBV25-1 and TRBJ2-3; 8 bases map to TRBD1. Germline CDR1 MGHDK, CDR2 SYGVNS. There are 15 residues in the CDR3. V shed 1 base and J 4 bases; nucleotides not matched to a gene: 4. CDR3 in amino acids: CASSESGRGPDTQYF. CDR3 bases: TGTGCCAGCAGTGAATCAGGCAGGGGGCCAGATACGCAGTATTTT.

Ten or more counts support this clonotype. The chain is built from TRBV7-2 and TRBJ2-1; 8 nucleotides match TRBD1. CDR3 length: 15 amino acids. The V gene end was trimmed by 3 bases and the J gene end by 1 base; junction bases not matched to a gene: 2. The V gene's germline CDR1 is SGHTA and CDR2 FQGNSA. In DNA form, the CDR3 reads TGTGCCAGCAGCTTCCGACAGGGGTCCTACAATGAGCAGTTCTTC. The encoded protein is CASSFRQGSYNEQFF. The whole variable domain, filled in from reference TRBV7-2 and TRBJ2-1, reads GAGVSQSPSNKVTEKGKDVELRCDPISGHTALYWYRQSLGQGLEFLIYFQGNSAPDKSGLPSDRFSAERTGGSVSTLTIQRTQQEDSAVYLCASSFRQGSYNEQFFGPGTRLTVL.

This clonotype was observed at least ten times. This sequence joins TRBV20-1 and TRBJ2-7; 9 bases fit TRBD1. The CDR3 has 14 amino acids. Germline assignment: CDR1 DFQATT and CDR2 SNEGSKA (reference sequence). Unmatched junction bases numbered 7, after V lost 4 bases and J lost 3 bases. In DNA, the CDR3 is TGCAGTGCTAAGCCGGGACAGGGTTTCTACGAGCAGTACTTC. Amino acids: CSAKPGQGFYEQYF.

This clonotype was recorded at least ten times. The rearrangement joins TRBV18 to TRBJ2-1; 14 nucleotides agree with TRBD2. The CDR3 covers 19 residues. Trimming took 6 bases from V and 6 from J; bases not matched to a gene: 16. Looked up from germline, CDR1 is KGHSH and CDR2 is LQKENI. CDR3 protein: CASSPSPTSGRALVNEQFF. The CDR3 region has the DNA TGTGCCAGCTCGCCTTCCCCGACTAGCGGGAGGGCCCTGGTCAATGAGCAGTTCTTC.

This clonotype was seen a handful of times. The chain recombines TRBV11-2 with TRBJ2-1; tentative D call: TRBD1 (6 bases). Between the trimmed V and J ends, which lost 2 bases and 2 bases, there was a span of 28 bases. The CDR3 runs 21 residues. CDR1 is SGHAT and CDR2 is FQNNGV in the germline V gene. This chain's CDR3 is CASSLSKTGLGGNNPYNEQFF. CDR3 coding DNA: TGTGCCAGCAGCTTATCCAAGACGGGGCTAGGGGGAAACAACCCCTACAATGAGCAGTTCTTC.

The chain couples TRBV12-3 or TRBV12-4 to TRBJ1-1, with D unresolved. V lost 3 bases and J lost 7, with 6 bases in between. This CDR3 is built from 11 residues. The CDR3 loop is CASSFYGEAFF. The CDR3 bases are TGTGCCAGCAGTTTCTATGGTGAAGCTTTCTTT.

This clonotype was picked up many times. The chain couples TRBV29-1 to TRBJ2-1; TRBD1 might be the D (7 bases). CDR3 length: 11 amino acids. CDR1 and CDR2 (germline): SQVTM, ANQGSEA. The CDR3 protein is CGGTDHNEQFF. As DNA, the CDR3 is TGCGGCGGGACAGACCACAATGAGCAGTTCTTC.

There are many counts of this clonotype. V usage is TRBV9 and J usage is TRBJ2-1, with D perhaps given as TRBD1 or TRBD2 (7 bases each). Germline CDR1 is SGDLS and CDR2 is YYNGEE. Trimming removed 0 bases from V and 5 bases from J, with 18 bases in between. The CDR3 covers 17 residues. The CDR3 sequence is CASSVVHGRGHDNEQFF. The CDR3, as DNA: TGTGCCAGCAGCGTAGTTCATGGGAGGGGGCATGACAATGAGCAGTTCTTC.

This clonotype was observed many times. The chain uses TRBV28 and TRBJ1-2; tentative D call: TRBD1 (6 bases). CDR1 MDHEN and CDR2 SYDVKM come from the germline V gene. CDR3 length equals 14 residues. Deletions cut 2 bases from V and 4 bases from J, with 11 bases between. CDR3 coding DNA: TGTGCCAGCAGTTTACAGGGGACCCTCTATGGCTACACCTTC. Translating gives CASSLQGTLYGYTF.

This clonotype has at least ten counts. The gene calls are TRBV20-1 and TRBJ2-7, with TRBD1 matching over 7 bases. The CDR3 has 16 residues. V was clipped by 1 base and J by 3 bases; unmatched bases: 12. Germline-derived CDR1 and CDR2 are DFQATT and SNEGSKA (reference sequence). CDR3 sequence reads: CSARVTGAYSGYEQYF. For the CDR3, the DNA is TGCAGTGCTAGAGTCACAGGGGCGTACAGCGGCTACGAGCAGTACTTC.

This clonotype was counted many times. This chain connects TRBV4-2 to TRBJ2-1; possible D gene TRBD1, 5 bases. The CDR3 is made up of 13 amino acids. The V gene's germline CDR1 is LGHNA and CDR2 YNFKEQ. Trimming took 1 base from V and 8 from J, leaving 9 bases between them. The DNA of the CDR3 is TGTGCCAGCAGCCAAGGCAGGGCGGATGAGCAGTTCTTC. This sequence encodes CASSQGRADEQFF.

This clonotype was recorded at least ten times. J is TRBJ1-4 and V is TRBV4-3, with D tentatively TRBD1 (6 bases). The CDR3 is 16 amino acids. Between the trimmed V and J ends, which lost 0 bases and 5 bases, there was a span of 13 bases. Germline values: CDR1 LGHNA, CDR2 YSLEER. This CDR3 is CASSQDAGQHNEKLFF. CDR3 DNA: TGCGCCAGCAGCCAAGACGCCGGACAGCACAATGAAAAACTGTTTTTT.

This clonotype occurred a few times. This rearrangement joins TRBV20-1 to TRBJ2-7, with TRBD2 matching 8 bases. CDR3 length: 16 residues. CDR1 is DFQATT, CDR2 SNEGSKA, per germline (reference sequence). With V trimmed by 0 bases and J by 3 bases, 10 bases remained unmatched. CDR3 sequence reads: CSARDPTGGPYYEQYF. CDR3 in DNA: TGCAGTGCTAGAGATCCTACGGGGGGGCCTTACTACGAGCAGTACTTC.

This clonotype came up many times. This chain uses TRBV7-9 with TRBJ2-7, with D unresolved. The CDR3 extends over 13 amino acids. Germline V gives CDR1 SEHNR, CDR2 FQNEAQ (reference sequence). With 5 bases removed from V and 5 bases from J, the gap between germline ends came to 13 bases. CDR3 nucleotide sequence: TGTGCCAGCAGCCCGAGACGTATCGACGAGCAGTACTTC. Translated, it gives CASSPRRIDEQYF.

Ten or more counts support this clonotype. V and J are TRBV20-1 and TRBJ2-7; tentative D call: TRBD2 (6 bases). Germline V gives CDR1 DFQATT, CDR2 SNEGSKA (reference sequence). The CDR3 has 12 residues. V dropped 6 bases and J dropped 2 bases, with 11 bases sitting between them. CDR3 in amino acids: CSAKDYPYEQYF. Here the CDR3 DNA reads TGCAGTGCGAAGGACTACCCCTACGAGCAGTACTTC.

This clonotype was observed at least ten times. The chain combines TRBV29-1 with TRBJ2-1, with 12 bases aligning to TRBD2. The germline V gene encodes CDR1 SQVTM and CDR2 ANQGSEA. This CDR3 is built from 18 residues. V shed 6 bases, J shed 0 bases, and the junction held 12 bases outside the gene matches. CDR3 coding DNA: TGCAGCGTCCAAGGAAGGACTAGCGGGAAGAGCTCCTACAATGAGCAGTTCTTC. Translated, it gives CSVQGRTSGKSSYNEQFF.

This clonotype was seen ten or more times. The chain combines TRBV7-3 with TRBJ1-1; possibly TRBD1 for D (6 bases). CDR3 length equals 17 residues. From germline, CDR1 is SGHTA and CDR2 FQGTGA. Deletions cut 2 bases from V and 0 bases from J, with 16 bases between. In DNA, the CDR3 is TGTGCCAGCAGCTTATATGGGGGGCCCCCGATGAACACTGAAGCTTTCTTT. Its protein product is CASSLYGGPPMNTEAFF.

This clonotype was counted at least ten times. The CDR3 protein is CAISERGGSNTEAFF. The CDR3, as DNA: TGTGCCATCAGTGAGCGAGGGGGATCGAACACTGAAGCTTTCTTT. V is TRBV10-3 and J is TRBJ1-1, with D maybe TRBD1 (6 bases). Trimming pared 2 bases from V and 1 base from J, leaving 11 bases between. The germline CDR1 and CDR2 sequences are ENHRY and SYGVKD. This CDR3 contains 15 residues.